The 11 T cell receptor beta chains below all came from one sample that was sequenced in a study of STAT3 mutations in large granular lymphocyte leukemia. General study results and limits: Every T-cell large granular lymphocyte leukemia patient had at least one immunodominant TCR beta clonotype.

No antigens are known for them. Some clones are missing from TCRdb's copy, which holds only in-frame ones; the method was immunoSEQ multiplex PCR. Of approximately 4,400 clones in the sample, about three fifths were seen once. The specimen sequenced was PBMCs. The source is a human donor with T large granular lymphocyte leukemia. Some clones in this sample may be carry-over from other donors' samples.

This clone was recorded once. Other DNA sequences in this specimen translate into the identical CDR3. The chain joins TRBV28 to TRBJ2-7; 8 positions match TRBD1. The germline V gene has CDR1 MDHEN and CDR2 SYDVKM. The junction had 3 bases not matched to a gene; V was cut back by 5 bases and J by 0 bases. The CDR3 has 14 amino acids. This CDR3 is CASSLRGPSYEQYF. For the CDR3, the DNA is TGTGCCAGCAGTCTCAGGGGGCCCTCCTACGAGCAGTACTTC.

V and J are TRBV10-3 and TRBJ1-3; 7 bases are shared with TRBD1. The CDR3 spans 15 residues. CDR1 is ENHRY and CDR2 is SYGVKD in the germline V gene. Losses at the gene ends were 8 bases for V and 0 bases for J; bases not matched to a gene: 7. CDR3 in DNA: TGTGCCATCTCCGTGACAGGGTTCTCTGGAAACACCATATATTTT. Its protein product is CAISVTGFSGNTIYF.

V is TRBV15 and J is TRBJ1-4; 8 bases fit TRBD1. Germline assignment: CDR1 LNHNV and CDR2 YYDKDF (reference sequence). The CDR3 extends over 16 amino acids. J gave up 12 bases and V 3 bases, and 15 bases lay outside the gene matches. This CDR3 reads CATSRPKRTGSGELFF. CDR3 nucleotide sequence: TGTGCCACCAGCAGGCCTAAGAGGACAGGGAGTGGGGAACTGTTTTTT.

The V call is TRBV18, the J call TRBJ2-1; the D is unclear. The CDR3 is 13 residues long. CDR1 KGHSH and CDR2 LQKENI come from the germline V gene. Trimming shortened V by 5 bases and J by 9 bases, and 14 bases separated the two germline ends. Here the CDR3 reads CASSWAGTIEQFF. As DNA, the CDR3 is TGTGCCAGCTCATGGGCCGGTACGATTGAGCAGTTCTTC.

The rearrangement uses TRBV5-1 and TRBJ1-2, with D tentatively TRBD1 (5 bases). Trimming removed 6 bases at V and 2 bases at J, with 14 bases between. This CDR3 has 14 amino acids. CDR1 is SGHRS and CDR2 is YFSETQ in the germline V gene. CDR3 nucleotide sequence: TGCGCCAGCACCCCCGACGGGGGGAACTATGGCTACACCTTC. It yields the protein CASTPDGGNYGYTF.

This clone appeared a few times. This chain joins TRBV5-4 and TRBJ2-7, with no clear D. Germline values: CDR1 SGHNT, CDR2 YYREEE (reference sequence). The CDR3 contains 16 residues. The V and J ends lost 4 bases and 0 bases respectively, with 17 bases between them. CDR3 DNA sequence: TGTGCCAGCAGCCCCTCGTCCAGACCCAGCTCCTACGAGCAGTACTTC. Protein sequence: CASSPSSRPSSYEQYF.

The chain links TRBV5-1 to TRBJ2-5; 7 bases fit TRBD2. The CDR3 is 13 amino acids. CDR1 is SGHRS, CDR2 YFSETQ, per germline. After removal of 3 bases from V and 4 bases from J, the junction contained 3 bases not matched to a gene. DNA for the CDR3: TGCGCCAGCAGCTGGGGGGGTGGAGAGACCCAGTACTTC. It codes for CASSWGGGETQYF.

This chain connects TRBV6-6 to TRBJ1-5, with D unclear. CDR3 length equals 15 residues. Germline CDR1 and CDR2: MNHNY and SVGAGI (reference sequence). Between the trimmed V and J ends, which lost 0 bases and 4 bases, there was a span of 10 bases. In DNA form, the CDR3 reads TGTGCCAGCAGTTACTCGGAATTGGAGAATCAGCCCCAGCATTTT. This translates into CASSYSELENQPQHF.

The J gene is TRBJ2-7, the V gene TRBV9; 7 bases line up with TRBD2. Trimming removed 1 base from V and 0 bases from J; junction bases left unmatched: 4. This CDR3 region has 15 residues. Germline V gene sequence: CDR1 SGDLS, CDR2 YYNGEE. The CDR3 sequence is CASSVYSGPSYEQYF. The CDR3 bases are TGTGCCAGCAGCGTATATAGCGGGCCCTCCTACGAGCAGTACTTC.

This clone was observed once. The chain uses TRBV7-9 and TRBJ1-3, with a weak D call TRBD1 (5 bases). The V and J ends lost 3 bases and 0 bases respectively, with 15 bases between them. CDR3 size: 17 residues. Germline V CDR1 and CDR2: SEHNR, FQNEAQ (reference sequence). The CDR3 DNA reads as TGTGCCAGCAGCTTCACGGGAGGGGCCAGCTCTGGAAACACCATATATTTT. As protein: CASSFTGGASSGNTIYF.

On this clone: The junction shows a germline mismatch at one end, possibly a read error. The gene calls are TRBV29-1 and TRBJ2-7; D gene uncertain. The CDR3 is 11 residues long. Germline V gives CDR1 SQVTM, CDR2 ANQGSEA. The CDR3 region has the DNA TGCAGCGTTGAAGTCGGCAGAGCTGGGGACTTC. Amino acid sequence: CSVEVGRAGDF.